This paragraph covers one T cell receptor (beta chain) sequence. The sample belongs to a study of shared clonotypes between healthy human individuals. The germline CDR1 and CDR2 sequences are SNHLY and FYNNEI. The CDR3 contains 14 residues. Trimming took 5 bases from V and 4 from J, leaving 11 bases between them. Sequencing was performed with immunoSEQ multiplex PCR; in TCRdb, only in-frame clones are kept and a portion is missing. The table has about 990,000 clones, 75% to 80% seen once; the top ten hold more than 0.55%. The sample comprised memory CD4+ T cells from PBMCs. The sample's subset: CD45RA-negative fraction. This clonotype originated in a man younger than 35 in good health. Some clones in this sample may be carry-over from other donors' samples. The chain carries TRBV2 and TRBJ2-2; D is perhaps TRBD1 (6 bases). The CDR3 region is CASSPQGITGELFF. CDR3 coding DNA: TGTGCCAGCAGTCCACAGGGAATCACCGGGGAGCTGTTTTTT. The whole variable domain, filled in from reference TRBV2 and TRBJ2-2, reads EPEVTQTPSHQVTQMGQEVILRCVPISNHLYFYWYRQILGQKVEFLVSFYNNEISEKSEIFDDQFSVERPDGSNFTLKIRSTKLEDSAMYFCASSPQGITGELFFGEGSRLTVL.